The next 11 T cell receptor beta chains were all read from a single sample in a study of cytomegalovirus exposure and HLA in healthy donors. The PCR contained 60 Vbeta and 13 Jbeta primers. Clones were sequenced by immunoSEQ multiplex PCR, and TCRdb holds only the in-frame ones, with some missing. Of about 120,000 clones in the sample, over 70% were seen once. The sample taken for sequencing was PBMCs. The receptors were sampled from a woman in her forties or fifties in good health and CMV-seronegative.

This clone was detected once. The chain couples TRBV4-2 to TRBJ2-1; D is perhaps TRBD2 (6 bases). Germline V gene data show CDR1 as LGHNA and CDR2 as YNFKEQ. The CDR3 has 15 amino acids. Trimming pared 2 bases from V and 9 bases from J, leaving 17 bases between. CDR3 sequence (DNA): TGTGCCAGCAGCCAACCAGAAGGTCCGGAGGGTGAGCAGTTCTTC. Translation: CASSQPEGPEGEQFF.

The V call is TRBV2, the J call TRBJ2-1, with 13 bases lining up with TRBD2. Germline V gene data show CDR1 as SNHLY and CDR2 as FYNNEI. Trimming cost V 3 bases and J 5 bases; bases outside gene matches: 4. There are 16 residues in the CDR3. The CDR3 region has the DNA TGTGCCAGCAGTGAGGGGACTAGCGGGATCCACAATGAGCAGTTCTTC. It is translated as CASSEGTSGIHNEQFF.

This clone was observed a few times. The chain links TRBV7-2 to TRBJ1-1, with D possibly matching TRBD1 (5 bases). The CDR3 is 16 residues long. Between the trimmed V and J ends, which lost 0 bases and 7 bases, there was a span of 18 bases. Per the germline V gene, CDR1 is SGHTA and CDR2 is FQGNSA. The CDR3 sequence is CASSLALGRGGGEAFF. As DNA, the CDR3 is TGTGCCAGCAGCTTAGCGCTCGGGAGGGGTGGGGGTGAAGCTTTCTTT. The full variable domain, completed using reference TRBV7-2 and TRBJ1-1, is GAGVSQSPSNKVTEKGKDVELRCDPISGHTALYWYRQSLGQGLEFLIYFQGNSAPDKSGLPSDRFSAERTGGSVSTLTIQRTQQEDSAVYLCASSLALGRGGGEAFFGQGTRLTVV.

V usage is TRBV18 and J usage is TRBJ1-2; TRBD1 agrees at 9 bases. Germline CDR1 and CDR2: KGHSH and LQKENI. This CDR3 has 17 amino acids. With 3 bases clipped from V and 6 bases from J, the junction kept 14 bases outside the gene matches. Written as DNA, the CDR3 is TGTGCCAGCTCACCGTCCCGGGACAGGGTTTCCAGCGATGGCTACACCTTC. This codes for CASSPSRDRVSSDGYTF.

V is TRBV4-3 and J is TRBJ1-4; TRBD1 agrees at 8 bases. J lost 6 bases, V lost 4 bases, and 10 bases had no gene match. This CDR3 region has 16 residues. Germline loops: CDR1 LGHNA, CDR2 YSLEER. The CDR3 is CASSPARQGWDEKLFF. In DNA, the CDR3 is TGCGCCAGCAGCCCGGCCCGACAGGGGTGGGATGAAAAACTGTTTTTT.

V usage is TRBV23-1 and J usage is TRBJ2-1; 11 bases fit TRBD2. TRBV23-1 is an ORF, with its function uncertain. This CDR3 spans 17 amino acids. V lost 0 bases to trimming and J lost 7 bases; unmatched junction nucleotides: 8. CDR3 bases: TGCGCCAGCAGTCAATCCGTAGCGGGAGGGCCTGGAAATGAGCAGTTCTTC. The encoded protein is CASSQSVAGGPGNEQFF.

The table lists this clone with a few counts. This chain links TRBV7-2 with TRBJ2-7; TRBD2 matches at 7 bases. The CDR3 is made up of 15 amino acids. Germline trimming cut 1 base from V and 2 bases from J; bases unmatched to any gene: 5. CDR1 SGHTA and CDR2 FQGNSA come from the germline V gene. CDR3 coding DNA: TGTGCCAGCAGCTTAGGGGGAGGGGCGACCTACGAGCAGTACTTC. This gives the protein CASSLGGGATYEQYF.

Of note for this clone: A read error may produce the germline difference seen at one junction end. The genes are TRBV7-9 and TRBJ2-4, with D possibly TRBD2 on 5 matching bases. Germline V lookup: CDR1 SEHNR, CDR2 FQNEAQ (reference sequence). This CDR3 is built from 17 residues. This CDR3 is CSSSWGEARLAKNIQYF. In nucleotides, the CDR3 is TGTTCCAGCAGCTGGGGAGAGGCGCGGTTAGCCAAAAACATTCAGTACTTC.

The CDR3 protein is CASSLRGWVASGTSSYNEQFF. The CDR3 bases are TGTGCCAGCAGCTTAAGAGGGTGGGTGGCTAGCGGGACGAGCTCCTACAATGAGCAGTTCTTC. The chain joins TRBV13 to TRBJ2-1; 9 bases agree with TRBD2. V lost 2 bases and J lost 0; bases outside the gene matches: 17. This CDR3 spans 21 amino acids. CDR1 PRHDT and CDR2 FYEKMQ come from the germline V gene (reference sequence).

This clone was detected only once. The chain joins TRBV4-2 to TRBJ2-3, with D possibly being TRBD1 (5 bases). Trimming removed 3 bases at V and 2 bases at J, with 15 bases between. Germline V lookup: CDR1 LGHNA, CDR2 YNFKEQ. The CDR3 runs 16 residues. The CDR3 here is CASSHGDSLLTDTQYF. The CDR3 DNA reads TGTGCCAGCAGCCATGGCGACAGCCTCCTCACAGATACGCAGTATTTT.

The V call is TRBV23-1, the J call TRBJ1-2; D may be TRBD1 (5 bases). TRBV23-1 is noted as an ORF with a role that remains uncertain. Trimming took off 6 bases at V and 9 bases at J, with 11 bases between the two ends. The CDR3 sequence is 11 residues long. This chain's CDR3 is CASSQGVSYTF. The CDR3 DNA follows: TGCGCCAGCAGCCAGGGTGTCAGCTACACCTTC.